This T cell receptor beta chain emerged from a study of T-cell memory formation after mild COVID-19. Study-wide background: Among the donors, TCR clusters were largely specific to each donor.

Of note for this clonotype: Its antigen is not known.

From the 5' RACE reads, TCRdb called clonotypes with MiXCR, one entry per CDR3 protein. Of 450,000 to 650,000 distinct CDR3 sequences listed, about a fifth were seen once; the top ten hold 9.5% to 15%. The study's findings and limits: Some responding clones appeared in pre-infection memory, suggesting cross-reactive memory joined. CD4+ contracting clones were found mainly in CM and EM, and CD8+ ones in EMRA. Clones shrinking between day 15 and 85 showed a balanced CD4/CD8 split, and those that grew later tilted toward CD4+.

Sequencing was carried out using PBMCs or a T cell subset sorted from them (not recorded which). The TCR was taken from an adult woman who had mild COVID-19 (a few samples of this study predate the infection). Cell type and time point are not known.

This CDR3 reads CASSPSTGLPYEQYF. The CDR3 nucleotides read TGTGCCAGCAGTCCCTCGACAGGGCTCCCCTACGAGCAGTACTTC. V gene TRBV12-3 or TRBV12-4 combines with J gene TRBJ2-7; the match to TRBD1 covers 7 bases. Losses at the gene ends were 5 bases for V and 2 bases for J; bases not matched to a gene: 9. The CDR3 extends over 15 amino acids.